This T cell receptor beta chain was sequenced for a study of graft-versus-host responses after intestinal transplantation. The CDR3 is 15 amino acids. V lost 10 bases and J lost 7, with 23 bases in between. Germline V gene sequence: CDR1 SNHLY, CDR2 FYNNEI. Findings and limits, study-wide: Maximum circulating GvH clone levels tracked with early post-transplant HvG decreases.

Remarks on this clone: Its target is unknown.

Clones were sequenced by immunoSEQ multiplex PCR, and TCRdb holds only the in-frame ones, with some missing. The table lists some 41,000 clones, 95% of them singletons, with roughly 0.58% in the top ten. This TCR derives from a human donor who was the organ donor for an intestinal transplant. The source material was unstimulated CD8+ T cells sorted from spleen or lymph node cells, sampled before transplant. The rearrangement links TRBV2 to TRBJ2-4; D unclear. The CDR3 DNA reads TGTGCCACCCTAAGCCCAAGGTCTGTGAGTAACATTCAGTACTTC. It yields the protein CATLSPRSVSNIQYF.